This TCR beta chain came from a study of blood T cell repertoires in COVID-19. Looking at the study overall: Both acute and convalescent COVID-19 samples were obtained from the United States, Italy and Spain. Nucleic acid was either cDNA or gDNA, and it came from T cells, B-cell-depleted T cells, or PBMCs.

Patients at the Seattle site were enrolled during active infection and followed longitudinally. V lost 0 bases and J lost 10, with 11 bases in between. The CDR3 length is 14 residues. CDR1 is SGHRS and CDR2 is YFSETQ in the germline V gene. Authors' analysis steps: From reference gene primer amplification, estimates of nucleated cell counts were derived. The assay was immunoSEQ multiplex PCR, and TCRdb's table has in-frame clones only and misses some. That table furnishes V, J and clone size, whereas the DNA furnished D and trimming. Here the sample spans around 260,000 clones, under 85% being singletons.

The sequence came from a human donor with COVID-19, enrolled during active disease. The donor label of this sample is uncertain. Source material: peripheral blood. The chain has TRBV5-1 and TRBJ1-6; TRBD1 is a possible D gene (5 bases). This chain's CDR3 is CASSLDGTGSPLHF. In DNA, the CDR3 is TGCGCCAGCAGCTTGGACGGGACTGGATCACCCCTCCACTTT. The variable domain in full, completed from reference TRBV5-1 and TRBJ1-6, reads KAGVTQTPRYLIKTRGQQVTLSCSPISGHRSVSWYQQTPGQGLQFLFEYFSETQRNKGNFPGRFSGRQFSNSRSEMNVSTLELGDSALYLCASSLDGTGSPLHFGNGTRLTVT.